This is a list of T cell receptor beta chains from one sample in a study of cytomegalovirus exposure and HLA in healthy donors. Data came from immunoSEQ multiplex PCR; TCRdb stores just in-frame clones and leaves some out. The sample consists of about 180,000 clones, about 78% of them appearing once. The sequencing sample was made of PBMCs. The receptors derive from a man aged 40-49 years in good health and CMV-seronegative. Each CDR3 is given with its conserved first and last residue.

v_gene	j_gene	CDR3aa
TRBV4-3	TRBJ2-1	CASSRFGRARANEQFF
TRBV2	TRBJ2-6	CASLRVGALRSGANVLTF
TRBV6-6	TRBJ2-3	CASSLAGTGATQYF
TRBV6-5	TRBJ1-4	CASSYSRGHNEKLFF
TRBV27	TRBJ2-7	CASSLFGRVSRYEQYF
TRBV5-4	TRBJ1-4	CASSLGEQLNEKLFF
TRBV29-1	TRBJ2-5	CSVADRAETQYF
TRBV18	TRBJ1-5	CASSPTFSNQPQHF
TRBV29-1	TRBJ1-1	CSVEDRLQENTEAFF
TRBV7-9	TRBJ1-1	CASSLRVAGYTEAFF
TRBV18	TRBJ1-1	CASSERNTEAFF
TRBV7-8	TRBJ2-5	CASSPGQGIVETQYF
TRBV19	TRBJ1-3	CASSIGSTTTGNTIYF
TRBV6-4	TRBJ2-1	CASSLGTGFVSTEQFF
TRBV19	TRBJ2-3	CASSTPSRGADTQYF
TRBV4-3	TRBJ2-1	CASSQLGGRAYNEQFF
TRBV18	TRBJ2-1	CASSPPAGEQFF
TRBV7-6	TRBJ2-7	CASSPQGAGQYF
TRBV30	TRBJ2-3	CAWSVGGTSGKGTDTQYF
TRBV11-3	TRBJ1-2	CASSSPRIYGYTF
TRBV19	TRBJ1-2	CASSIVSRAGGYTF
TRBV7-9	TRBJ2-4	CASSLGPFFGQGQNIQYF
TRBV6-1	TRBJ2-3	CASSIYADTQYF
TRBV5-4	TRBJ2-3	CASSRGAGRPQSTQYF
TRBV6-5	TRBJ1-6	CASSYSTHSPLHF
TRBV11-2	TRBJ2-7	CASSISSYEQYF
TRBV5-1	TRBJ2-1	CASSPRTSGRVVNEQFF
TRBV7-9	TRBJ1-2	CASSLTVGTGKPQGYTF
TRBV5-4	TRBJ1-1	CASSRPPDRANTEAFF
TRBV11-3	TRBJ1-1	CASLISGGNTEAFF
TRBV9	TRBJ1-4	CASSVALIRGSGKLFF
TRBV7-2	TRBJ2-5	CASSSSGIWETQYF
TRBV9	TRBJ2-2	CASRTLAGGDTGELFF
TRBV14	TRBJ1-2	CASSASREGYGYTF
TRBV5-4	TRBJ2-3	CASSLPSGRGADTQYF
TRBV4-1	TRBJ1-5	CASSQDNNNQPQHF
TRBV9	TRBJ2-3	CASSVAVSLGTDTQYF
TRBV7-7	TRBJ2-1	CASSPSGISSNEQFF
TRBV6-5	TRBJ1-2	CASSRWTGGYGYTF
TRBV5-6	TRBJ1-5	CASSLGGGESQPQHF
TRBV4-1	TRBJ1-5	CASSQDTGSNQPQHF